Listed below are T cell receptor beta chains from one sample, sequenced in a study of T cell responses to AZD1222 COVID-19 vaccine. Only in-frame clones appear in the TCRdb table, and some are missing; sequencing was by immunoSEQ multiplex PCR. Among roughly 65,000 clones listed, more than 70% were seen once. The source was peripheral blood, collected on day 0 of AZD1222 vaccination. These TCRs come from an adult in good health. The CDR3 runs from the conserved cysteine through the conserved F or W. The D gene is left open where the match is weak. Part of the rows lack a size; the others show once, few, many or a class for expanded clones.

D	length	size	J	V	CDR3	DNA
TRBD1	15	few	TRBJ1-2	TRBV4-1	CASSQAPPGGYGYTF	TGCGCCAGCAGCCAAGCTCCCCCAGGGGGCTATGGCTACACCTTC
TRBD1	15	NA	TRBJ2-5	TRBV28	CASQRDRGQWETQYF	TGTGCCAGCCAACGGGACAGGGGGCAATGGGAGACCCAGTACTTC
NA	15	NA	TRBJ2-5	TRBV7-6	CASSLIGQNQETQYF	TGTGCCAGCAGCCTAATTGGACAAAATCAAGAGACCCAGTACTTC
NA	14	NA	TRBJ2-7	TRBV7-3	CASSFQGRVGEQYF	TGTGCCAGCAGCTTCCAGGGGCGGGTGGGCGAGCAGTACTTC
TRBD1	18	NA	TRBJ2-6	TRBV5-5	CASSLVGQGASGANVLTF	TGTGCCAGCAGCTTGGTTGGACAGGGGGCTTCTGGGGCCAACGTCCTGACTTTC
NA	16	NA	TRBJ2-3	TRBV6-2/TRBV6-3	CASSRNSRASTDTQYF	TGTGCCAGCAGTCGCAACTCGAGAGCTAGCACAGATACGCAGTATTTT
TRBD2	16	NA	TRBJ2-7	TRBV11-1	CASSLRKGTSSYEQYF	TGTGCCAGCAGCTTGCGGAAAGGGACTAGCTCCTACGAGCAGTACTTC
NA	16	NA	TRBJ2-3	TRBV27	CASSLLDRGPTDTQYF	TGTGCCAGCAGTTTATTGGACCGGGGACCCACAGATACGCAGTATTTT
NA	12	NA	TRBJ1-2	TRBV3-1/TRBV3-2	CASSDGTNGYTF	TGTGCCAGCAGTGACGGGACAAATGGCTACACCTTC
NA	15	NA	TRBJ1-3	TRBV18	CASSGSSGPGNTIYF	TGTGCCAGCTCAGGTTCATCAGGACCTGGAAACACCATATATTTT
NA	15	few	TRBJ2-7	TRBV4-1	CASSQLGISGSEQYF	TGCGCCAGCAGCCAACTTGGGATAAGCGGAAGCGAGCAGTACTTC
TRBD1	17	NA	TRBJ2-2	TRBV18	CASTRTGGVLNTGELFF	TGTGCCAGCACTCGGACAGGGGGCGTCCTGAACACCGGGGAGCTGTTTTTT
NA	14	NA	TRBJ2-2	TRBV5-1	CASTVGQNTGELFF	TGCGCCAGCACCGTTGGACAAAACACCGGGGAGCTGTTTTTT
NA	13	few	TRBJ2-7	TRBV2	CASMAANTYEQYF	TGTGCCAGCATGGCAGCAAACACCTACGAGCAGTACTTC
NA	12	NA	TRBJ2-7	TRBV5-1	CASSRTLDNVYF	TGCGCCAGCAGCCGCACTCTAGACAACGTTTACTTC
NA	17	NA	TRBJ2-2	TRBV9	CASSVAWRAPNTGELFF	TGTGCCAGCAGCGTAGCATGGAGGGCGCCGAACACCGGGGAGCTGTTTTTT
NA	13	medium-sized	TRBJ1-1	TRBV6-1	CASSEEMNTEAFF	TGTGCCAGCAGTGAAGAGATGAACACTGAAGCTTTCTTT
NA	14	NA	TRBJ2-3	TRBV3-1/TRBV3-2	CASSPSGVTDTQYF	TGTGCCAGCAGCCCCTCCGGGGTCACAGATACGCAGTATTTT
TRBD1	16	NA	TRBJ2-2	TRBV6-5	CASSYSTGVVTGELFF	TGTGCCAGCAGTTACTCGACAGGGGTCGTAACCGGGGAGCTGTTTTTT
TRBD2	13	NA	TRBJ2-1	TRBV6-5	CASRRGGLNEQFF	TGTGCCAGCAGGCGGGGGGGCCTCAATGAGCAGTTCTTC
TRBD1	17	NA	TRBJ1-5	TRBV19	CASSTMGQGRHNQPQHF	TGTGCCAGTAGTACAATGGGACAGGGGAGGCACAATCAGCCCCAGCATTTT
TRBD2	15	few	TRBJ2-2	TRBV30	CAWSLGGFETGELFF	TGTGCCTGGAGCCTGGGAGGGTTTGAGACCGGGGAGCTGTTTTTT
TRBD1	14	NA	TRBJ1-5	TRBV5-4	CASSPDRDNQPQHF	TGTGCCAGCAGCCCCGACAGGGACAATCAGCCCCAGCATTTT
TRBD1	14	NA	TRBJ1-3	TRBV30	CAWCSGTGLNTIYF	TGTGCCTGGTGTTCCGGGACAGGGTTAAACACCATATATTTT
NA	15	NA	TRBJ1-4	TRBV5-1	CASSLNARGNEKLFF	TGCGCCAGCAGCTTAAATGCTCGCGGGAATGAAAAACTGTTTTTT
NA	13	NA	TRBJ1-5	TRBV30	CAWSFQVNQPQHF	TGTGCCTGGAGTTTCCAGGTCAATCAGCCCCAGCATTTT
TRBD1	14	NA	TRBJ2-1	TRBV18	CASSTGGTYNEQFF	TGTGCCAGCTCAACAGGGGGCACCTACAATGAGCAGTTCTTC
NA	14	few	TRBJ1-4	TRBV2	CASSESGAMGKLFF	TGTGCCAGCAGTGAAAGTGGGGCCATGGGAAAACTGTTTTTT
NA	14	NA	TRBJ1-2	TRBV5-4	CASSLAKGGYGYTF	TGTGCCAGCAGCTTGGCCAAAGGGGGCTATGGCTACACCTTC
TRBD2	18	NA	TRBJ2-5	TRBV6-2/TRBV6-3	CASIPDPSGGAQGETQYF	TGTGCCAGCATCCCCGATCCTAGCGGGGGGGCGCAAGGAGAGACCCAGTACTTC
TRBD1	16	NA	TRBJ1-6	TRBV5-6	CASSLGPGQYNSPLHF	TGTGCCAGCAGCTTGGGACCGGGACAGTATAATTCACCCCTCCACTTT
TRBD1	18	NA	TRBJ2-1	TRBV7-2	CASRPPGQGISGGNEQFF	TGTGCCAGCAGACCGCCGGGACAGGGTATCTCAGGAGGGAATGAGCAGTTCTTC
TRBD1	15	NA	TRBJ1-2	TRBV3-1/TRBV3-2	CASSQGQGGIYGYTF	TGTGCCAGCAGCCAAGGACAGGGGGGTATCTATGGCTACACCTTC
TRBD1	16	NA	TRBJ2-3	TRBV10-3	CAISQAGGQGNYTQYF	TGTGCCATCAGTCAAGCCGGGGGACAGGGTAATTATACGCAGTATTTT
NA	15	few	TRBJ1-2	TRBV6-5	CASSYSLQGGYGYTF	TGTGCCAGCAGTTACTCTCTTCAGGGCGGGTATGGCTACACCTTC
NA	16	NA	TRBJ1-5	TRBV28	CASSRLQGPGNQPQHF	TGTGCCAGCAGCCGACTTCAGGGGCCGGGCAATCAGCCCCAGCATTTT
NA	15	NA	TRBJ1-4	TRBV30	CAWLRWGGTNEKLFF	TGTGCCTGGCTTCGGTGGGGAGGAACTAATGAAAAACTGTTTTTT